The 12 T cell receptor beta chains listed next were all sequenced from one sample in a study of blood T cell repertoires in COVID-19. Only in-frame clones appear in the TCRdb table, and some are missing; sequencing was by immunoSEQ multiplex PCR. The repertoire consists of around 250,000 clones, with about nine tenths occurring once and the leading ten covering roughly 0.96%. The sequencing sample was made of peripheral blood. These receptors all stem from a woman aged 40 to 49 who had recovered from COVID-19.

This CDR3 is CASSPWGGFYGYTF. The CDR3 DNA is TGTGCCAGCTCACCCTGGGGGGGGTTCTATGGCTACACCTTC. This sequence joins TRBV27 and TRBJ1-2; D may be TRBD1 (5 bases). Germline V lookup: CDR1 MNHEY, CDR2 SMNVEV (reference sequence). The CDR3 consists of 14 residues. V was trimmed by 8 bases and J by 4 bases, leaving 17 bases between them.

This chain links TRBV9 with TRBJ2-3; possibly TRBD2 for D (6 bases). V lost 3 bases, J lost 2 bases, and 22 bases lay in between. CDR1 is SGDLS and CDR2 is YYNGEE in the germline V gene. CDR3 length equals 18 residues. CDR3: CASSAFLGTGGFTDTQYF. In nucleotides, the CDR3 is TGTGCCAGCAGCGCCTTCCTCGGGACTGGGGGTTTCACAGATACGCAGTATTTT.

This clone was seen only once. The chain combines TRBV9 with TRBJ2-3, with 10 bases fitting TRBD2. V was pared by 1 base and J by 1 base, with 3 bases of the junction left unmatched. The CDR3 loop spans 16 amino acids. Per germline, CDR1 SGDLS and CDR2 YYNGEE. The CDR3, as DNA: TGTGCCAGCAGCGTACAGCTAGCGGGGGGCACAGATACGCAGTATTTT. Translation: CASSVQLAGGTDTQYF.

This chain links TRBV10-3 with TRBJ1-4, with TRBD1 as a possible D gene (5 bases). Germline V gene data show CDR1 as ENHRY and CDR2 as SYGVKD. This CDR3 has 16 amino acids. The V end was cut by 8 bases, the J end by 0 bases, with 16 bases between. DNA for the CDR3: TGTGCCATCTCGGAGGGCCAGGGAGCAACTAATGAAAAACTGTTTTTT. Its translation: CAISEGQGATNEKLFF.

The genes are TRBV6-5 and TRBJ2-7; TRBD1 matches 8 bases. The CDR3 length is 12 residues. Germline CDR1 MNHEY, CDR2 SVGAGI. With V trimmed by 6 bases and J by 7 bases, 5 bases remained unmatched. The CDR3 sequence: CASSRQGQEQYF. The CDR3 DNA sequence: TGTGCCAGCAGCCGACAGGGGCAAGAGCAGTACTTC.

The CDR3 loop is CASSLVGANEKLFF. The CDR3 DNA follows: TGCGCCAGCAGCTTGGTGGGAGCTAATGAAAAACTGTTTTTT. The chain combines TRBV5-1 with TRBJ1-4; D ambiguous. V shed 0 bases and J shed 3 bases, with 6 bases lying between them. From germline, CDR1 is SGHRS and CDR2 YFSETQ. CDR3 size: 14 residues.

The chain links TRBV5-4 to TRBJ2-7, with 8 bases lining up with TRBD1. V trimming: 4 bases; J trimming: 3 bases; junction bases outside the gene matches: 3. This CDR3 comprises 13 residues. CDR1 SGHNT and CDR2 YYREEE come from the germline V gene (reference sequence). CDR3 amino acids: CASSGGTGYEQYF. The CDR3 DNA reads as TGTGCCAGCAGCGGTGGGACAGGCTACGAGCAGTACTTC.

The rearrangement joins TRBV19 to TRBJ1-1; 9 bases map to TRBD1. V shed 1 base and J 0 bases; nucleotides not matched to a gene: 3. Germline V lookup: CDR1 LNHDA, CDR2 SQIVND (reference sequence). This CDR3 is built from 16 residues. The CDR3 reads CASSIGGQGMNTEAFF. The CDR3 coding sequence is TGTGCCAGTAGTATAGGGGGACAGGGTATGAACACTGAAGCTTTCTTT.

The chain recombines TRBV3-1 (or the pseudogene TRBV3-2) with TRBJ2-7; 11 bases match TRBD2. Trimming cost V 4 bases and J 3 bases; bases outside gene matches: 8. The CDR3 is 16 amino acids. Germline values: CDR1 LGHDT, CDR2 YNNKEL (reference sequence). In nucleotides, the CDR3 is TGTGCCAGCAGCCCGTGGACCGGGACTAGCGGCTACGAGCAGTACTTC. Its translation: CASSPWTGTSGYEQYF.

The rearrangement links TRBV6-5 to TRBJ2-7; possible D gene TRBD2, 5 bases. Germline CDR1 reads MNHEY; CDR2 reads SVGAGI. The CDR3 runs 14 residues. Trimming removed 4 bases from V and 1 base from J, with 11 bases in between. CDR3 amino acids: CASSSSPGSYEQYF. Written as DNA, the CDR3 is TGTGCCAGCAGTTCTAGCCCCGGTTCCTACGAGCAGTACTTC.

The chain couples TRBV5-1 to TRBJ2-7; 11 bases map to TRBD2. Trimming took 3 bases from V and 2 from J; bases not matched to a gene: 13. Germline CDR1 SGHRS, CDR2 YFSETQ. This CDR3 is 18 amino acids long. In DNA, the CDR3 is TGCGCCAGCAGCTCGGGACCCCTGGGACTAGCGGATACCTACGAGCAGTACTTC. This encodes CASSSGPLGLADTYEQYF.

The rearrangement joins TRBV7-2 to TRBJ2-1, with 9 bases that match TRBD2. Trimming removed 5 bases from V and 0 bases from J; junction bases left unmatched: 2. Looked up from germline, CDR1 is SGHTA and CDR2 is FQGNSA. This CDR3 contains 15 residues. CDR3: CASSRSGSSYNEQFF. CDR3 bases: TGTGCCAGCAGCCGTAGCGGGAGCTCCTACAATGAGCAGTTCTTC. Drawing the rest from reference TRBV7-2 and TRBJ2-1, the complete variable domain is GAGVSQSPSNKVTEKGKDVELRCDPISGHTALYWYRQSLGQGLEFLIYFQGNSAPDKSGLPSDRFSAERTGGSVSTLTIQRTQQEDSAVYLCASSRSGSSYNEQFFGPGTRLTVL.